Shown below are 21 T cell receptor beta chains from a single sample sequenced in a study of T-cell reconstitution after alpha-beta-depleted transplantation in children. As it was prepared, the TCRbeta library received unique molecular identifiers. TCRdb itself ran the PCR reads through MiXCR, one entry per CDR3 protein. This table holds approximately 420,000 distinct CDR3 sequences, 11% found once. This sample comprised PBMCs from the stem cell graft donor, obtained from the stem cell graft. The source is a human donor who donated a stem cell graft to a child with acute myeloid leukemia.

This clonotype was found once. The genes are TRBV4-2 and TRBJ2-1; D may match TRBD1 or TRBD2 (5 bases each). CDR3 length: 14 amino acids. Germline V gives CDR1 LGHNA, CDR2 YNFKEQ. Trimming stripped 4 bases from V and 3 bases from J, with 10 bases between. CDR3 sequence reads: CASSPRDLYNEQFF. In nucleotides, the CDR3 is TGTGCCAGCAGCCCCCGGGACCTCTACAATGAGCAGTTCTTC.

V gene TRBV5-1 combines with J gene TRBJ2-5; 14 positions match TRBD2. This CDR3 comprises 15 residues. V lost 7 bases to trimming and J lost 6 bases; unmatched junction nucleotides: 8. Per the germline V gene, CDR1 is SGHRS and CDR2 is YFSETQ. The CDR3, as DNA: TGCGCCAGCGTACCGGGACTAGCGGGGGTTCAGACCCAGTACTTC. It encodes CASVPGLAGVQTQYF. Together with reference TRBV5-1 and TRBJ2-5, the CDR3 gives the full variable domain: KAGVTQTPRYLIKTRGQQVTLSCSPISGHRSVSWYQQTPGQGLQFLFEYFSETQRNKGNFPGRFSGRQFSNSRSEMNVSTLELGDSALYLCASVPGLAGVQTQYFGPGTRLLVL.

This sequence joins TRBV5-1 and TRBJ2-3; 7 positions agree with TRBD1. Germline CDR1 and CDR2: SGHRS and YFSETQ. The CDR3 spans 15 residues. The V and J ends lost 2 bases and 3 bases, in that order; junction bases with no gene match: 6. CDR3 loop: CASSFSDRVTDTQYF. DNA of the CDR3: TGCGCCAGCAGCTTCTCTGACAGGGTAACAGATACGCAGTATTTT.

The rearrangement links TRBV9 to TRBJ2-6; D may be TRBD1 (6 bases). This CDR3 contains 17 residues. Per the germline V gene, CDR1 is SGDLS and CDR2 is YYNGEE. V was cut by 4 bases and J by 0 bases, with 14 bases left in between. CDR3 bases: TGTGCCAGCAGCCCGCAACAGGGCGCCTCTGGGGCCAACGTCCTGACTTTC. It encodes CASSPQQGASGANVLTF.

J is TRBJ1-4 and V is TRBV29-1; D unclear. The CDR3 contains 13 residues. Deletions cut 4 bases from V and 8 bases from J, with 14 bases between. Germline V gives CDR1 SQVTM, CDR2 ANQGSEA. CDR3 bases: TGCAGCGTTGTTTATGGCGGGGAGGAAAAACTGTTTTTT. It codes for CSVVYGGEEKLFF.

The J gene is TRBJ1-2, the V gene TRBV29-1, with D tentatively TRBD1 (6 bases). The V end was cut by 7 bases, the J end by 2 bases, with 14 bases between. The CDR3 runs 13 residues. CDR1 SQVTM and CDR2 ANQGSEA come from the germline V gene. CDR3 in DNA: TGCAGCGCTAGGGGGGTTCGGAACTATGGCTACACCTTC. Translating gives CSARGVRNYGYTF.

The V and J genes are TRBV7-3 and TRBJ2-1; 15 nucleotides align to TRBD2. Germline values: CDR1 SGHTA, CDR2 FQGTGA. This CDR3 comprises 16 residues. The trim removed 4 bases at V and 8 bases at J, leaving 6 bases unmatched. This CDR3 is CASSSGTSGRIYEQFF. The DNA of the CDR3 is TGTGCCAGCAGCTCAGGGACTAGCGGGAGGATATATGAGCAGTTCTTC.

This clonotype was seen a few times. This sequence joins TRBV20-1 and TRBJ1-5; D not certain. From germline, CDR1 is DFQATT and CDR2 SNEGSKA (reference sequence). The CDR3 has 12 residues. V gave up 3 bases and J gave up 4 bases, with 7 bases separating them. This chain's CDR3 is CSASPVNQPQHF. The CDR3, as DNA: TGCAGTGCTAGTCCTGTAAATCAGCCCCAGCATTTT.

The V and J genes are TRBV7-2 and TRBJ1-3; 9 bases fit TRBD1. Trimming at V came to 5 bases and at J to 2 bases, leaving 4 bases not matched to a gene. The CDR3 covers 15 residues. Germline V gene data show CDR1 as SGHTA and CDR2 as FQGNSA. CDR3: CASSRDREAGNTIYF. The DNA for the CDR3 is TGTGCCAGCAGCCGGGACAGGGAGGCTGGAAACACCATATATTTT.

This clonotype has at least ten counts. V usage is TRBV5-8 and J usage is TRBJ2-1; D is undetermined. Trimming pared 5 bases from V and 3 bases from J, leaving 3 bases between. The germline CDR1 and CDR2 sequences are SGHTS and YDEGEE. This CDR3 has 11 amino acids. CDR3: CASRNYNEQFF. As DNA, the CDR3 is TGTGCCAGCAGGAACTACAATGAGCAGTTCTTC.

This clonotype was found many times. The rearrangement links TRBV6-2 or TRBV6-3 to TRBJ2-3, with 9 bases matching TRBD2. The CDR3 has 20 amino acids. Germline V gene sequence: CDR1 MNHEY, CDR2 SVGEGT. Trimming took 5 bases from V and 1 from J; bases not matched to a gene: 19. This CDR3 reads CASSNRKPGLASRGTDTQYF. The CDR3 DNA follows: TGTGCCAGCAGTAATAGAAAGCCGGGACTAGCCTCTCGAGGCACAGATACGCAGTATTTT.

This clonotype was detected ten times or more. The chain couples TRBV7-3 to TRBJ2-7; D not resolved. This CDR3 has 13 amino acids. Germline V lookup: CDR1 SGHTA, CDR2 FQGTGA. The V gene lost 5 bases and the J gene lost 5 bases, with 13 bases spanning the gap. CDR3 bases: TGTGCCAGCAGCGAAAATAGATTCGACGAGCAGTACTTC. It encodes CASSENRFDEQYF.

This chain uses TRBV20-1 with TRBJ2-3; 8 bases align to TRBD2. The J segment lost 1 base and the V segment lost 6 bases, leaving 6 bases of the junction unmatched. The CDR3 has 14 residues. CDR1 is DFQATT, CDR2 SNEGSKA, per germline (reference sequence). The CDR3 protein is CSARPTSGTDTQYF. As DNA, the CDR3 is TGCAGTGCCCGACCGACTAGCGGCACAGATACGCAGTATTTT.

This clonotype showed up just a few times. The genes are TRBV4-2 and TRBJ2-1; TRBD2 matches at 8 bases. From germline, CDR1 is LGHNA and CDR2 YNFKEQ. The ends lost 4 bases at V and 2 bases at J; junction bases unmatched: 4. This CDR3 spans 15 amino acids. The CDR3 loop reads CASSRTSPPYNEQFF. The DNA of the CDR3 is TGTGCCAGCAGCCGGACTAGCCCCCCCTACAATGAGCAGTTCTTC.

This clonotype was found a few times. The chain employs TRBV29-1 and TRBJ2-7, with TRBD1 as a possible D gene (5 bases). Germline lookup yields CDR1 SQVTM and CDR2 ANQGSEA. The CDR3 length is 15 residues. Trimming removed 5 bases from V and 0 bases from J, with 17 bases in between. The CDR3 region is CSVSPLDRNSYEQYF. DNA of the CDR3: TGCAGCGTTAGCCCCCTTGACAGAAACTCCTACGAGCAGTACTTC.

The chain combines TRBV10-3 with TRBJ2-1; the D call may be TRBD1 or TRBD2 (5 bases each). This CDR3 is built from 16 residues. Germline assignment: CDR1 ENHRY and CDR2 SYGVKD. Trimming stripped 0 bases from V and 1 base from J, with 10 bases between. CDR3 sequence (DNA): TGTGCCATCAGTGAGTCGTCGGGACGATCCTACAATGAGCAGTTCTTC. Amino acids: CAISESSGRSYNEQFF.

CDR3 in amino acids: CASSYSWSRNNEQFF. CDR3 nucleotides: TGTGCCAGCAGTTACTCTTGGTCCAGAAACAATGAGCAGTTCTTC. V is TRBV6-5 and J is TRBJ2-1, with unresolved D. V was shortened by 0 bases and J by 5 bases, with 11 bases between the two germline ends. The CDR3 is 15 amino acids. In germline, CDR1 is MNHEY, CDR2 SVGAGI.

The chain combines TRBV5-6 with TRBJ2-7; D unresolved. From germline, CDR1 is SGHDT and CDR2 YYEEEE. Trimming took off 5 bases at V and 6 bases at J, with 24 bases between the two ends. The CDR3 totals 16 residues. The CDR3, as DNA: TGTGCCAGCAGTTCGTTGGGGTTGCGGTCCCGGAGCGAGCAGTACTTC. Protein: CASSSLGLRSRSEQYF.

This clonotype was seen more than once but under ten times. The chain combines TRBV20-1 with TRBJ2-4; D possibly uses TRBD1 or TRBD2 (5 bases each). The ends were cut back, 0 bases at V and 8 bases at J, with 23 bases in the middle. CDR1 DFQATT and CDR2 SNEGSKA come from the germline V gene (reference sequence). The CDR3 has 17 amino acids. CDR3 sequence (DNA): TGCAGTGCTAGAGAACACTTCAATCCGGGACCTCGGGACATTCAGTACTTC. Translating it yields CSAREHFNPGPRDIQYF.

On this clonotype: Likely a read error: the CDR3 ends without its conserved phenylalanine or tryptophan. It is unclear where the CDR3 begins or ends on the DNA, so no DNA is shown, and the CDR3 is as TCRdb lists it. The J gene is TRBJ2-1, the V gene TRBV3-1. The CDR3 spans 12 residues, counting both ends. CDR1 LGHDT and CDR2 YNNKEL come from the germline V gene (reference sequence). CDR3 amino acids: CASSQDRKERFL.

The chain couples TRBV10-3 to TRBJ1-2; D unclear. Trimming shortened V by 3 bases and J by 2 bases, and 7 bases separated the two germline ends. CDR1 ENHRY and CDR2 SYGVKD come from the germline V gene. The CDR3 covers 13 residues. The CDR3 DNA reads TGTGCCATCAGTGAAAACACCAACTATGGCTACACCTTC. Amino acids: CAISENTNYGYTF.